This entry features one T cell receptor (beta chain) sequence. Its specific antigen is unknown. Nothing much larger sits one base from this clone, and base qualities are not available. The library was obtained by 5' RACE. The sequencer was an Illumina HiSeq 2500. A second PCR of roughly 7 to 11 cycles was performed with a sample-barcoded 5' primer and a J-beta primer mix. A template-switch 5' adaptor carrying 12 random nucleotides introduced a unique molecular identifier onto each TCR beta cDNA molecule. Each sample yielded at least 2.5 million CDR3-containing paired-end reads. All of the RNA was converted into first-strand cDNA using the Mint cDNA synthesis kit, with a TRBC-specific oligonucleotide serving as the primer. Following uracil-DNA glycosylase treatment, all cDNA underwent a first 18-cycle PCR with the universal primers M1SS and BC2_uni_R. Turning to the authors' computational methods: Each sample was normalized by randomly selecting 1 million high-quality reads, each carrying a distinct molecular identifier. Reads sharing molecular identifiers were discarded rather than binned into consensus sequences. MiTCR, run with a Q25 quality threshold and the strictest error-elimination algorithm, handled CDR3 identification, clonotype clustering and error correction. Lower-bound total TCR beta diversity was estimated with a nonparametric unseen species model using Euler transformation. Using fastp at Q25 and MiXCR, TCRdb reprocessed the public reads and kept productive beta chains. Each entry is one CDR3 protein sequence, shown with its most common DNA and genes. None of the V and J calls come from the authors' own analysis; TCRdb made them. Counted in this sample were 800,000 to 950,000 distinct CDR3 sequences; 48% of them appeared once. The top ten constitute 13% of the sample.

The approximately 39 donors, aged roughly 6 to 100 years, were systemically healthy Caucasian individuals from Russia. Ten milliliters of peripheral blood were drawn from each donor into EDTA-treated Vacutainer tubes. Ficoll-Paque density-gradient centrifugation was used to isolate PBMCs, with at least 6 million per sample. Total RNA, at least 5 micrograms per sample, was extracted from PBMCs with Trizol reagent. For every donor, an aliquot of PBMCs went through flow cytometry to measure the percentages of naive CD45RAhigh/CD27high T cells. The data originate from a study of blood T cells in healthy people across ages (dated by TCRdb to the mid-2010s). In terms of the full investigation: In model experiments, template switching captured roughly one uniquely barcoded TCR beta cDNA molecule for every two T cells. The study measured age-related changes in TCR beta repertoire diversity using deep sequencing normalized with unique cDNA molecular identifiers. Four age groups were formed from the donors: young (average approximately 16 years), middle-aged (around 40), aged (approximately 60) and long-lived (about 75). To avoid experimental bias, donors of different ages were randomly spread across the sequencing lanes. For two donors (one aged 18 to 29 and one aged 80 or older), the study analyzed two additional independent replicas of 1 million unique cDNA reads from the same blood draw. The investigation overall reported the following: There was a strong correlation between observed TCR beta diversity and the percentage of naive T cells measured by flow cytometry. Conclusive comparison of naive and antigen-experienced compartments was prevented by the profiling of bulk unsorted PBMCs. Estimates of total diversity from one million sequenced T cells were regarded as lower bounds and underestimates. Donor CMV infection status was unknown, potentially confounding age-related changes in expanded clonotypes. As age increased, observed TCR beta diversity per million T cells dropped in a roughly linear way, and a significant reduction was already evident by age 40. Compared with the aged group, more naive CD4+ T cells, fewer expanded clones and increased TCR diversity were shown by the long-lived group, suggesting age selection.

CDR1 and CDR2, per the germline V gene, are LGHNT and FRNRAP. Taken from cysteine to phenylalanine, the CDR3 has 15 residues. The sequence is cut down to CDR3 DNA, 45 bases in frame from base 1. At the junction V is shortened by 6 bases and J by 0 bases; bases outside the gene matches: 7. The TCR sequence derives from a man aged 25-45 years in good health. Material: blood. The V and J genes are TRBV12-5 and TRBJ2-5, with TRBD1 matching 7 junction bases. The sequenced DNA: TGTGCTAGTGGGGGGGCACAGGGGTACCAAGAGACCCAGTACTTC. Its protein reads: CASGGAQGYQETQYF.